The next 8 T cell receptor beta chains were all read from a single sample in a study of blood T cells in healthy people across ages. A second PCR, run for about 7 to 12 cycles, used a sample-barcoded 5' primer plus a J-beta primer mix. MiXCR, run by TCRdb on the 5' RACE reads, gives a single entry per CDR3 protein. The profile shows about 1.4 million distinct CDR3 sequences, roughly 64% of them singletons. Sequencing was done on a sample of blood. These receptors all stem from a man aged 18 to 29 in good health.

This chain joins TRBV27 and TRBJ2-2; no reliable D call. Germline lookup yields CDR1 MNHEY and CDR2 SMNVEV (reference sequence). V was clipped by 3 bases and J by 1 base, with 12 bases between them. This CDR3 spans 16 amino acids. CDR3 amino acids: CASSFLEALNTGELFF. CDR3 in DNA: TGTGCCAGCAGTTTTTTAGAGGCTCTGAACACCGGGGAGCTGTTTTTT.

DNA for the CDR3: TGCAGCGTTCGTAGGGGACTAGCGGCCAATGAGCAGTTCTTC. It encodes CSVRRGLAANEQFF. The gene calls are TRBV29-1 and TRBJ2-1; 11 nucleotides line up with TRBD2. After removal of 5 bases from V and 6 bases from J, the junction contained 6 bases not matched to a gene. The CDR3 has 14 residues. Germline values: CDR1 SQVTM, CDR2 ANQGSEA.

This chain links TRBV28 with TRBJ2-7; D is uncertain. The CDR3 is 13 residues long. V was trimmed by 2 bases and J by 3 bases, leaving 8 bases between them. The germline V gene encodes CDR1 MDHEN and CDR2 SYDVKM. This CDR3 is CASSLRRFYEQYF. CDR3 nucleotides: TGTGCCAGCAGTTTACGGCGTTTCTACGAGCAGTACTTC.

The chain carries TRBV2 and TRBJ2-1, with no clear D. The CDR3 covers 14 residues. Deletions cut 4 bases from V and 5 bases from J, with 12 bases between. CDR1 is SNHLY and CDR2 is FYNNEI in the germline V gene. The CDR3 sequence is CASSVKVWDNEQFF. The DNA of the CDR3 is TGTGCCAGCAGTGTAAAGGTTTGGGACAATGAGCAGTTCTTC.

J is TRBJ1-2 and V is TRBV6-1; D is unclear. This CDR3 contains 16 residues. The germline V gene has CDR1 MNHNS and CDR2 SASEGT. Deletions cut 4 bases from V and 3 bases from J, with 18 bases between. CDR3 coding DNA: TGTGCCAGCAGTGGATACATGGGAGGAGGGTACTATGGCTACACCTTC. It yields the protein CASSGYMGGGYYGYTF.

This clonotype was seen a handful of times. The chain uses TRBV19 and TRBJ2-1; TRBD2 aligns across 7 bases. Germline V gene sequence: CDR1 LNHDA, CDR2 SQIVND (reference sequence). The CDR3 runs to 15 residues. With V trimmed by 6 bases and J by 3 bases, 8 bases remained unmatched. In DNA form, the CDR3 reads TGTGCCAGTAGCTCCCCGGAGCGGGACTACAATGAGCAGTTCTTC. This codes for CASSSPERDYNEQFF.

The V gene is TRBV25-1, the J gene TRBJ2-4, with 7 nucleotides matching TRBD1. The J call may not be correct, given that the DNA end is closer to TRBJ2-7. Germline values: CDR1 MGHDK, CDR2 SYGVNS. The CDR3 totals 13 residues. The CDR3 DNA is TGTGCCAGCAGTGCCAGGGGGATAGACGAGCAGTACTTC. This encodes CASSARGIDEQYF.

The J gene is TRBJ2-1, the V gene TRBV27; tentative D call: TRBD1 (5 bases). The V gene's germline CDR1 is MNHEY and CDR2 SMNVEV (reference sequence). The CDR3 covers 14 residues. Trimming cost V 6 bases and J 8 bases, with 17 bases left between them. The CDR3 is CASSDRVPVYEQFF. In nucleotides, the CDR3 is TGTGCCAGCAGCGACAGAGTCCCCGTCTATGAGCAGTTCTTC.